These 15 T cell receptor beta chains were sequenced from one sample in a study of cytomegalovirus exposure and HLA in healthy donors. The study ran its PCR with 60 Vbeta and 13 Jbeta primers. Only in-frame clones appear in the TCRdb table, and some are missing; sequencing was by immunoSEQ multiplex PCR. The profile shows more than 95,000 clones, about 80% of them singletons. Sequenced: PBMCs. Receptors were obtained from a woman aged 45-59 years in good health and CMV-seropositive.

This clone turned up a few times. J is TRBJ2-1 and V is TRBV6-5, with D perhaps TRBD2 (6 bases). Germline lookup yields CDR1 MNHEY and CDR2 SVGAGI. Trimming stripped 6 bases from V and 1 base from J, with 10 bases between. The CDR3 is made up of 14 amino acids. Here the CDR3 reads CASRSGASYNEQFF. CDR3 nucleotides: TGTGCCAGCAGGTCGGGAGCATCCTACAATGAGCAGTTCTTC.

The V call is TRBV11-2, the J call TRBJ2-5, with TRBD1 identical over 7 bases. Germline lookup yields CDR1 SGHAT and CDR2 FQNNGV. V trimming: 4 bases; J trimming: 5 bases; junction bases outside the gene matches: 10. The CDR3 contains 15 residues. CDR3 in DNA: TGTGCCAGCAGCTCGAACAGGGGTGGTTGGGAGACCCAGTACTTC. Residues: CASSSNRGGWETQYF. Drawing the rest from reference TRBV11-2 and TRBJ2-5, the complete variable domain is EAGVAQSPRYKIIEKRQSVAFWCNPISGHATLYWYQQILGQGPKLLIQFQNNGVVDDSQLPKDRFSAERLKGVDSTLKIQPAKLEDSAVYLCASSSNRGGWETQYFGPGTRLLVL.

The chain couples TRBV10-3 to TRBJ2-5; D may be TRBD2 (6 bases). The J call may be in error: the DNA end matches TRBJ2-7 better. The CDR3 extends over 13 amino acids. Per germline, CDR1 ENHRY and CDR2 SYGVKD. CDR3 DNA: TGTGCCATCAGGGGGACTTCAACCTACGAGCAGTACTTC. Translating gives CAIRGTSTYEQYF.

The chain recombines TRBV5-4 with TRBJ2-2, with 12 bases that match TRBD2. CDR3 length equals 18 residues. CDR1 SGHNT and CDR2 YYREEE come from the germline V gene (reference sequence). J gave up 0 bases and V 5 bases, and 8 bases lay outside the gene matches. CDR3 residues: CASSRRLAGGPNTGELFF. The CDR3 DNA is TGTGCCAGCAGTCGTCGGCTAGCGGGAGGGCCGAACACCGGGGAGCTGTTTTTT.

The rearrangement uses TRBV7-9 and TRBJ1-2; D gene unclear. Germline values: CDR1 SEHNR, CDR2 FQNEAQ (reference sequence). V gave up 0 bases and J gave up 5 bases, with 13 bases separating them. CDR3 length: 15 residues. DNA of the CDR3: TGTGCCAGCAGCTTAGCGCGGCGGGGAGTGTATGGCTACACCTTC. Protein sequence: CASSLARRGVYGYTF.

V usage is TRBV6-5 and J usage is TRBJ2-1; 7 bases line up with TRBD1. The CDR3 is 15 amino acids. Germline V lookup: CDR1 MNHEY, CDR2 SVGAGI. V trimming: 5 bases; J trimming: 10 bases; junction bases outside the gene matches: 14. This CDR3 is CASSPSGTEKREQFF. DNA of the CDR3: TGTGCCAGCAGTCCTTCCGGGACAGAAAAAAGGGAGCAGTTCTTC.

This chain uses TRBV9 with TRBJ1-6, with a tentative D call TRBD1 (5 bases). The CDR3 has 14 residues. V lost 2 bases and J 6 bases, leaving 9 bases between the germline ends. Germline CDR1 reads SGDLS; CDR2 reads YYNGEE. The CDR3 loop reads CASSVRGGNSPLHF. The CDR3 bases are TGTGCCAGCAGCGTTCGGGGGGGTAATTCACCCCTCCACTTT. The full variable domain, in which reference TRBV9 and TRBJ1-6 provide the parts outside the CDR3, is DSGVTQTPKHLITATGQRVTLRCSPRSGDLSVYWYQQSLDQGLQFLIQYYNGEERAKGNILERFSAQQFPDLHSELNLSSLELGDSALYFCASSVRGGNSPLHFGNGTRLTVT.

The J gene is TRBJ2-1, the V gene TRBV10-3; 10 positions agree with TRBD2. Germline V gene sequence: CDR1 ENHRY, CDR2 SYGVKD. V shed 9 bases and J 0 bases; nucleotides not matched to a gene: 14. The CDR3 is 18 amino acids. CDR3 coding DNA: TGTGCCATTGGGTTTTCCGGGACTAGCGTGGGCTCCTACAATGAGCAGTTCTTC. This encodes CAIGFSGTSVGSYNEQFF.

V gene TRBV9 combines with J gene TRBJ2-7, with 8 bases matching TRBD1. The CDR3 runs 15 residues. Per germline, CDR1 SGDLS and CDR2 YYNGEE. The V and J ends lost 4 bases and 7 bases, in that order; junction bases with no gene match: 13. The CDR3 region has the DNA TGTGCCAGCAGCCCGGCAGGGGGCGCTTTTCGGGAGCAGTACTTC. This codes for CASSPAGGAFREQYF.

The V call is TRBV29-1, the J call TRBJ1-1; no firm D call. The germline gives CDR1 SQVTM, CDR2 ANQGSEA. This CDR3 is 14 amino acids long. The germline V and J ends were trimmed by 4 bases and 8 bases, with 20 bases remaining between them. The CDR3 here is CSVGGPSTTLEAFF. The CDR3 DNA sequence: TGCAGCGTTGGAGGGCCCTCTACTACCTTAGAAGCTTTCTTT.

Concerning this clone: One base separates it from a far larger clone, so it is likely a read error. The rearrangement joins TRBV7-3 to TRBJ2-7; TRBD1 agrees at 10 bases. The CDR3 sequence is 13 residues long. Looked up from germline, CDR1 is SGHTA and CDR2 is FQGTGA. Germline trimming cut 4 bases from V and 6 bases from J; bases unmatched to any gene: 3. The CDR3 DNA is TGTGCCAGCAGCTCGGACAGGGGGGTCGAGCAGTACTTC. Its protein product is CASSSDRGVEQYF.

A note on this clone: Different DNA sequences within this sample yield the same CDR3. This chain connects TRBV18 to TRBJ1-1; tentative D call: TRBD1 (6 bases). Germline V gene sequence: CDR1 KGHSH, CDR2 LQKENI. This CDR3 region has 14 residues. The V end lost 3 bases, the J end lost 5 bases, and 13 bases lay between the germline ends. CDR3 loop: CASSPAQGSTEAFF. Written as DNA, the CDR3 is TGTGCCAGCTCACCGGCACAGGGTAGTACTGAAGCTTTCTTT. The whole variable domain, remainder taken from reference TRBV18 and TRBJ1-1, is NAGVMQNPRHLVRRRGQEARLRCSPMKGHSHVYWYRQLPEEGLKFMVYLQKENIIDESGMPKERFSAEFPKEGPSILRIQQVVRGDSAAYFCASSPAQGSTEAFFGQGTRLTVV.

J is TRBJ1-1 and V is TRBV18; TRBD1 matches at 8 bases. V trimming: 0 bases; J trimming: 2 bases; junction bases outside the gene matches: 2. Germline V gene sequence: CDR1 KGHSH, CDR2 LQKENI. The CDR3 has 15 residues. CDR3 region: CASSPPGTGNTEAFF. CDR3 DNA: TGTGCCAGCTCACCACCTGGGACAGGCAACACTGAAGCTTTCTTT.

The chain employs TRBV6-5 and TRBJ2-7, with 9 bases matching TRBD2. This CDR3 region has 15 residues. Germline trimming cut 6 bases from V and 5 bases from J; bases unmatched to any gene: 11. The germline V gene has CDR1 MNHEY and CDR2 SVGAGI. CDR3 loop: CASSQTGLALHEQYF. CDR3 nucleotide sequence: TGTGCCAGCAGCCAAACCGGACTAGCGTTACACGAGCAGTACTTC.

The chain has TRBV5-1 and TRBJ1-4; possible D gene TRBD1, 5 bases. Trimming removed 1 base at V and 4 bases at J, with 8 bases between. The CDR3 extends over 14 amino acids. Germline-derived CDR1 and CDR2 are SGHRS and YFSETQ. CDR3 nucleotide sequence: TGCGCCAGCAGCTTGACGACAGATAATGAAAAACTGTTTTTT. Its protein product is CASSLTTDNEKLFF.